Below, one T cell receptor (beta chain) is given with its context. The antigen is unknown. The sample is drawn from a study of T-cell memory formation after mild COVID-19. Whole-study results and caveats: Contracting clones localized mainly to CM and EM when CD4+ and mainly to EMRA when CD8+.

TCRdb independently ran MiXCR on the 5' RACE reads; one entry per CDR3 protein. The table has just over 150,000 distinct CDR3 sequences, roughly 31% seen once. Per the germline V gene, CDR1 is SGHRS and CDR2 is YFSETQ. The CDR3 loop spans 15 amino acids. V shed 0 bases, J shed 3 bases, and the junction held 6 bases outside the gene matches. The source of this sequence is an adult woman who had mild COVID-19 (a few samples of this study predate the infection). Cell type and time point are not known. The source material was PBMCs or a T cell subset sorted from them (not recorded which). The chain has TRBV5-1 and TRBJ2-7; 7 positions agree with TRBD2. CDR3 coding DNA: TGCGCCAGCAGCTTGGGGTTTGCTAGCGGCTACGAGCAGTACTTC. Its translation: CASSLGFASGYEQYF.